This record concerns one TCR beta chain sequence. Its recognized antigen is unknown. Base qualities are not recorded, but no much larger clone differs from it by a single base. The data stem from a study of PD-L1 blockade in urothelial cancer (dated by TCRdb to 2017 to 2019). Describing the broader study: Therapy was started around 2014 for all patients, and atezolizumab 1,200 mg was administered intravenously every 3 weeks. About nine tenths of the roughly 29 patients were males with bladder-origin urothelial cancer, and about 65% of the roughly 30 reported a prior smoking history. An ECOG performance status of 0 or 1 was recorded for the patients, and 0 to 3 prior chemotherapy regimens had been received by the patients. Blood samples were analyzed at 3 weeks after treatment start (second dose) and at 6 weeks after treatment start. Blood samples gave a median of around 130,000 T cells and roughly 83,000 unique TCRs, with a median clonality of 0.080. An exploratory multi-omic analysis was conducted of the somatic, immune and clinical correlates of response to PD-L1 blockade with atezolizumab in urothelial cancer. Pretreatment tumor samples, along with matched peripheral blood collected serially before and after atezolizumab treatment, underwent TCR sequencing. Durable clinical benefit meant progression-free survival longer than 6 months, and TCR features were also tested against progression-free and overall survival. In the same patients, whole exome sequencing and RNA sequencing of pretreatment tumors were performed in addition to TCR sequencing. Durable clinical benefit was achieved by nine patients but not by the remaining 20. Pretreatment blood TCR-seq was available for about 27 patients, at least one posttreatment blood collection was obtained for 24 patients, and tumor TCR-seq was available for 24 patients. Results and caveats for the whole study, not just this receptor: Greater expansion of tumor-associated TCR clones in peripheral blood 3 weeks after the start of treatment was observed in patients with durable benefit (n of about 21, p = 0.022). Because the sample size was small (n ≈ 29) and many exploratory analyses were performed, the results are intended to be hypothesis-generating. Improved progression-free and overall survival was found to be associated with pretreatment peripheral blood TCR clonality below the median.

Synthetic TCR analog templates were spiked into each PCR to estimate absolute template abundance from read counts. The immunoSEQ assay was used to amplify TCRbeta CDR3 regions from genomic DNA with bias-controlled V and J gene primers. Sequencing of rearranged TCRbeta segments was performed at approximately 20X coverage. The original pipeline was this. Clustering was used to correct sequencing errors, and CDR3s were annotated against IMGT to assign V, D and J genes. Only productive TCRbeta rearrangements were used in downstream analyses, excluding out-of-frame or stop-codon sequences. Clonality was calculated as one minus the Shannon entropy normalized by the log of the number of unique productive sequences. Fisher's exact test with Benjamini-Hochberg correction, using a cutoff of adjusted p below 0.01, was how clones that differed between time points or between blood and tumor were identified. In its TCRdb copy, this immuneACCESS table keeps in-frame sequences only and misses some clones. Where compared with another copy, unresolved V genes explain less than half of these, and the others have no known cause. V and J calls and clone size are as listed in that table; D and trimming were resolved from the DNA. This sample gives about 69,000 clones in total; around nine tenths of them show up just once. The top ten clones comprise about 3.2% of the sample.

The cohort included about 29 patients with locally advanced or metastatic urothelial carcinoma who were treated at Memorial Sloan Kettering on a trial protocol. Peripheral blood mononuclear cells were collected pretreatment and during treatment, with between 1 and 8 total time points obtained per patient. The Qiagen DNeasy Blood extraction kit was used to purify genomic DNA from total PBMCs and tumor samples. PBMCs were collected pretreatment and during treatment, and were isolated and stored as previously described. This TCR was recovered from a man aged 55 to 70 with urothelial cancer. This sample comprised PBMCs, obtained around atezolizumab (anti-PD-L1) treatment.

At the DNA level, the sequence is TGCGCCAGCAGCCCTGAGGCGGCTCGAAGCTCCTACGAGCAGTACTTC. This yields the protein CASSPEAARSSYEQYF. This chain joins TRBV5-1 to TRBJ2-7, with the D gene not confidently named. Inclusive of the bounding cysteine and phenylalanine, the CDR3 is 16 residues long. Only the CDR3 part of the read is kept: 48 bases, read in frame from the first base. CDR1 SGHRS and CDR2 YFSETQ were looked up in the germline V gene. V drops 4 bases and J drops 0 bases, leaving 17 bases in between.